The T cell receptor (beta chain) described here comes from a study of T-cell reconstitution after alpha-beta-depleted transplantation in children (dated by TCRdb to 2016 to 2018). Study-level background: T-cell immune reconstitution after TCRalphabeta/CD19-depleted allogeneic hematopoietic cell transplantation in children was quantitatively tracked in the study by means of TCR repertoire profiling.

At least ten counts were recorded for this clonotype. This clone's antigen is unknown. Per-base quality was not reported, and no clone a single base away is much larger than it. The CDR3 sequence holds 15 residues, the cysteine and phenylalanine included. This entry keeps only the CDR3 DNA: 45 bases, framed from base 1. V is shortened by 1 base, J by 4 bases, and the region joining them spans 12 bases. The protocol used for the library was PCR. Sequencing used an Illumina HiSeq 2500. Molecular barcoding was employed in the preparation of TCR libraries, with unique molecular identifiers being used to normalize TCRbeta repertoire quantification. TCRdb passed the public sequencing reads through fastp at Q25 and MiXCR, retaining productive beta sequences. Every distinct CDR3 protein forms one entry, paired with its most common genes and DNA. The sample table lists approximately 210,000 distinct CDR3 sequences, 13% to 15% of them with a count of one. The ten largest clones add up to about 12% of the sample.

The V gene is TRBV12-3 or TRBV12-4 and the J gene is TRBJ2-3, with the D gene tentatively TRBD1 or TRBD2, based on 5 matching bases in each. This receptor was obtained from a human donor who donated a stem cell graft to a child with acute lymphoblastic leukemia. The sequencing used PBMCs from the stem cell graft donor, collected from the stem cell graft. In nucleotides, the sequence is TGTGCCAGCAGTTTAGGGGGGATTCGGGCAGATACGCAGTATTTT. Its translation is CASSLGGIRADTQYF.